The next 25 T cell receptor delta chains were all read from a single sample in a study of gamma-delta T cells after stem cell transplantation (dated by TCRdb to the mid-2010s). The library was produced with RT-PCR. Sequencing took place on an Illumina MiSeq. In TCRdb, clones were called once more from the public reads by CATT, and rows of identical DNA were later combined. This sample holds around 4,600 delta-chain clones; approximately 2% were observed only once. About 33% of the sample is in the top ten clones. The specimen was gamma-delta T cells. Source of these receptors: a human donor. It is not recorded whose cells these are; they may come from a transplant donor.

The chain's CDR3 is CACDSVGDNHGLIF. Written as DNA, the CDR3 is TGTGCCTGTGACTCGGTGGGGGATAACCACGGACTCATCTTT. This chain connects TRDV2 to TRDJ1; 9 nucleotides agree with TRDD3. The J segment lost 10 bases and the V segment lost 3 bases, leaving 11 bases of the junction unmatched. The CDR3 totals 14 residues. Germline-derived CDR1 and CDR2 are GEAIGNYY and EKD.

This sequence joins TRDV2 and TRDJ1; 13 bases agree with TRDD3. V lost 3 bases to trimming and J lost 0 bases; unmatched junction nucleotides: 12. In germline, CDR1 is GEAIGNYY, CDR2 EKD. This CDR3 spans 19 amino acids. The CDR3 loop is CACDPLLGDTEGHTDKLIF. The DNA of the CDR3 is TGTGCCTGTGACCCCCTACTGGGGGATACGGAGGGGCACACCGATAAACTCATCTTT.

As concerns this clone: This may come from a read error, since a much larger clone is one base off. Other nucleotide sequences in the sample specify the same CDR3. The chain recombines TRDV2 with TRDJ1; 8 bases are a match to TRDD3. Germline V gene sequence: CDR1 GEAIGNYY, CDR2 EKD. The CDR3 is made up of 16 amino acids. This chain's CDR3 is CACDTLGDSYTDKLIF. In DNA form, the CDR3 reads TGTGCCTGCGACACGCTGGGGGACTCGTACACCGATAAACTCATCTTT.

This clone was seen a few times. The V call is TRDV2, the J call TRDJ1; 8 bases agree with TRDD3. CDR1 and CDR2 (germline): GEAIGNYY, EKD. Trimming at V came to 4 bases and at J to 0 bases, leaving 6 bases not matched to a gene. There are 15 residues in the CDR3. CDR3 region: CACDDLGDYTDKLIF. The CDR3 region has the DNA TGTGCCTGTGATGACCTGGGGGACTACACCGATAAACTCATCTTT.

Of note for this clone: TCRdb records a much larger clone's protein for this DNA, with a difference at residue 5 that likely arises from a read error; the protein given is the translation of the DNA. The chain couples TRDV2 to TRDJ1, with 13 positions matching TRDD3. In germline, CDR1 is GEAIGNYY, CDR2 EKD. Trimming took 3 bases from V and 0 from J; bases not matched to a gene: 9. This CDR3 comprises 18 residues. The CDR3 protein is CACDALTGGYENTDKLIF. CDR3 DNA: TGTGCCTGTGACGCGCTGACTGGGGGATACGAGAACACCGATAAACTCATCTTT.

This clone appeared a few times. TCRdb's protein for this DNA is that of a much larger clone and differs from the translation at residue 6, likely a read error; the protein shown is the DNA translation. This rearrangement joins TRDV2 to TRDJ1; 13 bases are shared with TRDD3. The V segment lost 0 bases and the J segment 0 bases; nucleotides outside the gene matches: 6. Looked up from germline, CDR1 is GEAIGNYY and CDR2 is EKD. The CDR3 is made up of 18 amino acids. Here the CDR3 reads CACDTISTGGYDTDKLIF. In nucleotides, the CDR3 is TGTGCCTGTGACACCATTTCGACTGGGGGATACGACACCGATAAACTCATCTTT.

In the case of this clone: This is likely an artifact of a read error, given a far larger clone one base away. Other DNA sequences within the sample encode an identical CDR3. The chain employs TRDV2 and TRDJ1; 8 positions agree with TRDD3. The CDR3 runs to 15 residues. After removal of 1 base from V and 7 bases from J, the junction contained 10 bases not matched to a gene. Germline V gene lookup returns CDR1 GEAIGNYY and CDR2 EKD. For the CDR3, the DNA is TGTGCCTGTGACACTGTCGGGCGGGATACGGGTAAACTCATCTTT. It is translated as CACDTVGRDTGKLIF.

Concerning this clone: The protein held in TCRdb is that of a much larger clone and does not match this DNA's translation at residue 11, likely because of a read error; the protein shown is translated from the DNA. The CDR3 is CACDTLRPGGSTHTDKLIF. DNA for the CDR3: TGTGCCTGTGACACCCTCCGACCTGGGGGATCGACCCACACCGATAAACTCATCTTT. The chain is built from TRDV2 and TRDJ1; 9 nucleotides align to TRDD3. This CDR3 has 19 residues. Germline V gives CDR1 GEAIGNYY, CDR2 EKD. Germline trimming cut 0 bases from V and 0 bases from J; bases unmatched to any gene: 13.

This clone showed up just a few times. This sequence may be a read error, since a much larger clone differs from it by one base. CDR3 amino acids: CACDTLGIRKGYTDKLIF. The CDR3 coding sequence is TGTGCCTGTGACACCCTGGGGATACGCAAAGGATACACCGATAAACTCATCTTT. This chain connects TRDV2 to TRDJ1, with 9 bases matching TRDD3. The trim removed 0 bases at V and 0 bases at J, leaving 10 bases unmatched. CDR3 length: 18 residues. From germline, CDR1 is GEAIGNYY and CDR2 EKD.

This chain uses TRDV2 with TRDJ1; 12 nucleotides align to TRDD3. Germline V gene lookup returns CDR1 GEAIGNYY and CDR2 EKD. The CDR3 loop spans 17 amino acids. After removal of 1 base from V and 3 bases from J, the junction contained 8 bases not matched to a gene. The DNA of the CDR3 is TGTGCCTGTGACACTCTACTGGGGGATACAAACCCCGATAAACTCATCTTT. Protein sequence: CACDTLLGDTNPDKLIF.

This clone was detected a few times. A read error is possible here, since a much larger clone lies one base away. The same CDR3 is also encoded by other DNA sequences in this sample. The gene calls are TRDV2 and TRDJ3; the D gene is possibly TRDD3 (6 bases). The germline V gene encodes CDR1 GEAIGNYY and CDR2 EKD. V dropped 3 bases and J dropped 4 bases, with 21 bases sitting between them. This CDR3 region has 19 residues. CDR3 amino acids: CACDATGSRSSWDTRQMFF. The CDR3 DNA is TGTGCCTGTGACGCCACTGGGTCCCGAAGCTCTTGGGACACCCGACAGATGTTTTTC.

This clone turned up a few times. The protein given by TCRdb reflects a much larger clone and differs at residue 8 from this DNA's translation, likely from a read error; the protein shown is the DNA's translation. CDR3 sequence (DNA): TGTGCCTGTGACACCGTAGGGAATACCAGCTCCTGGGACACCCGACAGATGTTTTTC. Its protein is CACDTVGNTSSWDTRQMFF. This rearrangement joins TRDV2 to TRDJ3; the D is unclear. Germline assignment: CDR1 GEAIGNYY and CDR2 EKD. Trimming took off 0 bases at V and 0 bases at J, with 14 bases between the two ends. There are 19 residues in the CDR3.

Notes on this clone: A far larger clone is off by one base, so a read error is likely. Additional DNA sequences in this sample encode the identical CDR3. The rearrangement joins TRDV2 to TRDJ3; D perhaps matches TRDD3 (5 bases). Germline V gene sequence: CDR1 GEAIGNYY, CDR2 EKD. CDR3 length: 18 amino acids. V shed 0 bases and J shed 6 bases, with 17 bases lying between them. CDR3 bases: TGTGCCTGTGACACCCCACAGGGGGGTTCCCTGGACACCCGACAGATGTTTTTC. Translated: CACDTPQGGSLDTRQMFF.

Comment on this clone: The mismatch at residue 5 between this DNA's translation and the TCRdb protein of a much larger clone likely reflects a read error; the protein shown is translated from the DNA. This chain uses TRDV2 with TRDJ1, with unresolved D. CDR1 is GEAIGNYY and CDR2 is EKD in the germline V gene. This CDR3 is built from 18 residues. The germline V and J ends were trimmed by 3 bases and 2 bases, with 24 bases remaining between them. CDR3 region: CACDAVFTGPSPTDKLIF. The CDR3 bases are TGTGCCTGTGACGCCGTCTTCACCGGACCCTCGCCGACCGATAAACTCATCTTT.

This clone is medium-sized. Distinct nucleotide sequences in the sample also encode this CDR3. This sequence joins TRDV2 and TRDJ1; 13 bases agree with TRDD3. The germline V gene has CDR1 GEAIGNYY and CDR2 EKD. The V gene end was trimmed by 4 bases and the J gene end by 5 bases; junction bases not matched to a gene: 15. CDR3 length: 18 residues. The CDR3 is CACDQVTGGYATTDKLIF. CDR3 nucleotides: TGTGCCTGTGATCAGGTAACTGGGGGATACGCGACCACTGATAAACTCATCTTT.

As to this clone: A far more abundant clone sits one base away, making this likely a read error. V usage is TRDV2 and J usage is TRDJ1; 10 bases are shared with TRDD3. The V gene end was trimmed by 3 bases and the J gene end by 1 base; junction bases not matched to a gene: 19. Per germline, CDR1 GEAIGNYY and CDR2 EKD. This CDR3 has 20 amino acids. The CDR3 is CACDAVYGGDTRGATDKLIF. The CDR3 nucleotides read TGTGCCTGTGACGCGGTCTATGGGGGGGATACGCGGGGGGCCACCGATAAACTCATCTTT.

This clone was observed a few times. The TCRdb protein comes from a much larger clone and disagrees with this DNA's translation at residue 8, likely due to a read error; the protein given here is derived from the DNA. V is TRDV2 and J is TRDJ1; D may be TRDD3 (5 bases). There are 14 residues in the CDR3. V lost 2 bases to trimming and J lost 5 bases, with 14 bases between them. Germline values: CDR1 GEAIGNYY, CDR2 EKD. The CDR3 DNA follows: TGTGCCTGTGACATTCTACTGAGGGATGATAAACTCATCTTT. Translated: CACDILLRDDKLIF.

This clone has only a few counts. The chain has TRDV2 and TRDJ1; 8 bases align to TRDD3. The CDR3 contains 17 residues. The V gene's germline CDR1 is GEAIGNYY and CDR2 EKD. Trimming at V came to 0 bases and at J to 2 bases, leaving 10 bases not matched to a gene. This CDR3 is CACDTVGRDTQTDKLIF. CDR3 nucleotide sequence: TGTGCCTGTGACACCGTCGGGCGGGATACGCAAACCGATAAACTCATCTTT.

This clone was detected only a few times. Given a far larger clone just one base away, this is likely a sequencing read error. In the same sample, other DNA sequences code for this CDR3. The chain combines TRDV2 with TRDJ1; D is perhaps TRDD3 (5 bases). The CDR3 runs to 16 residues. Looked up from germline, CDR1 is GEAIGNYY and CDR2 is EKD. The CDR3 nucleotides read TGTGCCTGTGACATCTTACTCAGGGGAACCACCGATAAACTCATCTTC. Translated: CACDILLRGTTDKLIF.

Points on this clone: Germline is not matched at one junction end, which may reflect a read error. This chain connects TRDV2 to TRDJ1, with 9 bases fitting TRDD3. This CDR3 region has 20 residues. Germline assignment: CDR1 GEAIGNYY and CDR2 EKD. The chain's CDR3 is CACNTVVLGDPRPYTDKLIF. CDR3 in DNA: TGTGCCTGTAACACGGTGGTACTGGGGGACCCTCGACCCTACACCGATAAGCTCATCTTT.

In regard to this clone: For this DNA, TCRdb reports the protein of a much larger clone, which diverges at residue 3, most likely from a read error; the protein presented here is translated directly from the DNA. The chain carries TRDV2 and TRDJ1, with 9 bases lining up with TRDD3. The CDR3 spans 17 residues. From germline, CDR1 is GEAIGNYY and CDR2 EKD. The CDR3 coding sequence is TGTGCCTATGACGGACTGGGGGACCTTCTTAACACCGATAAACTCATCTTT. It yields the protein CAYDGLGDLLNTDKLIF.

The sample holds a few counts of this clone. The V call is TRDV2, the J call TRDJ3, with 11 positions matching TRDD3. The J segment lost 0 bases and the V segment lost 0 bases, leaving 9 bases of the junction unmatched. The length of the CDR3 is 21 residues. From germline, CDR1 is GEAIGNYY and CDR2 EKD. CDR3 loop: CACDTLNLGDTSSWDTRQMFF. The CDR3 coding sequence is TGTGCCTGTGACACCTTAAACCTGGGGGATACAAGCTCCTGGGACACCCGACAGATGTTTTTC.

This clone occurred a few times. TCRdb pairs this DNA with a much larger clone's protein that differs at residue 5, likely a read error; the protein shown was translated from the DNA. The chain recombines TRDV2 with TRDJ1, with D possibly matching TRDD3 (5 bases). The V end was cut by 3 bases, the J end by 0 bases, with 7 bases between. Germline assignment: CDR1 GEAIGNYY and CDR2 EKD. The CDR3 loop spans 13 amino acids. CDR3 region: CACDLLDTDKLIF. The DNA of the CDR3 is TGTGCCTGTGACTTACTGGACACCGATAAACTCATCTTT.

The chain uses TRDV2 and TRDJ1; 12 bases map to TRDD3. Germline CDR1 reads GEAIGNYY; CDR2 reads EKD. Losses at the gene ends were 3 bases for V and 3 bases for J; bases not matched to a gene: 10. This CDR3 region has 17 residues. The CDR3 loop is CACDPLLGDTKPDKLIF. Here the CDR3 DNA reads TGTGCCTGTGACCCCTTACTGGGGGATACTAAGCCCGATAAACTCATCTTT.

Points on this clone: TCRdb's listed protein matches a much larger clone and diverges from this DNA's translation at residue 7, likely through a read error; the protein shown comes from the DNA. The chain employs TRDV2 and TRDJ1; 10 nucleotides line up with TRDD3. Germline CDR1 GEAIGNYY, CDR2 EKD. Trimming cost V 6 bases and J 4 bases; bases outside gene matches: 13. The CDR3 runs to 16 residues. CDR3 in amino acids: CACYSIAGGYVDKLIF. CDR3 nucleotide sequence: TGTGCCTGTTATTCGATTGCTGGGGGATATGTCGATAAACTCATCTTT.